These 16 T cell receptor beta chains originate from one sample sequenced in a study of T-cell reconstitution after alpha-beta-depleted transplantation in children. Researchers prepared the TCRbeta library using unique molecular identifiers, the study reports. TCRdb processed the PCR reads anew with MiXCR; each CDR3 protein has one entry. The repertoire consists of under 850,000 distinct CDR3 sequences, with 10% to 15% occurring once and the leading ten covering about 0.77%. This material consisted of PBMCs, taken before TCRalphabeta/CD19-depleted stem cell transplant. These receptors all stem from a girl aged 2 to 9 with congenital amegakaryocytic thrombocytopenia, due to receive a stem cell transplant.

V usage is TRBV5-1 and J usage is TRBJ2-5, with 9 bases identical to TRBD2. J was trimmed by 5 bases and V by 2 bases; bases with no gene match: 7. Per the germline V gene, CDR1 is SGHRS and CDR2 is YFSETQ. The CDR3 runs 15 residues. The CDR3 here is CASSFGVAGVETQYF. The CDR3 region has the DNA TGCGCCAGCAGCTTTGGGGTAGCGGGAGTGGAGACCCAGTACTTC.

The genes are TRBV7-2 and TRBJ1-2; the match to TRBD1 covers 7 bases. Trimming removed 3 bases from V and 3 bases from J; junction bases left unmatched: 4. Germline V gene lookup returns CDR1 SGHTA and CDR2 FQGNSA. The CDR3 sequence is 14 residues long. The DNA for the CDR3 is TGTGCCAGCAGCTTCTCTACAGGGGACTATGGCTACACCTTC. It specifies CASSFSTGDYGYTF.

This clonotype was seen ten or more times. The chain combines TRBV2 with TRBJ2-5; possible D gene TRBD1, 5 bases. The CDR3 spans 13 residues. V lost 1 base and J 7 bases, leaving 10 bases between the germline ends. Germline lookup yields CDR1 SNHLY and CDR2 FYNNEI. The CDR3 reads CASSEEGKVTQYF. DNA for the CDR3: TGTGCCAGCAGTGAAGAGGGGAAGGTGACCCAGTACTTC.

This rearrangement joins TRBV5-1 to TRBJ1-2, with 10 bases aligning to TRBD1. Germline V CDR1 and CDR2: SGHRS, YFSETQ. The ends lost 0 bases at V and 7 bases at J; junction bases unmatched: 9. This CDR3 region has 16 residues. The CDR3 bases are TGCGCCAGCAGCTTGGGACAGGGGGCCAACCCCGGTGGCTACACCTTC. As protein: CASSLGQGANPGGYTF.

This clonotype was observed at least ten times. The chain uses TRBV28 and TRBJ2-5; 14 bases map to TRBD2. The CDR3 is 15 residues long. V lost 5 bases, J lost 5 bases, and 4 bases stayed unmatched. The germline gives CDR1 MDHEN, CDR2 SYDVKM. CDR3 sequence: CASSLGLAGAETQYF. As DNA, the CDR3 is TGTGCCAGCAGTCTGGGACTAGCGGGAGCGGAGACCCAGTACTTC.

The chain links TRBV20-1 to TRBJ2-3; D might be TRBD1 (6 bases). Between the trimmed V and J ends, which lost 6 bases and 2 bases, there was a span of 12 bases. Per the germline V gene, CDR1 is DFQATT and CDR2 is SNEGSKA (reference sequence). The CDR3 covers 13 residues. CDR3 region: CSAPKGHTDTQYF. In DNA, the CDR3 is TGCAGTGCCCCTAAGGGACACACAGATACGCAGTATTTT.

This chain links TRBV28 with TRBJ1-5; D not certain. Germline V gives CDR1 MDHEN, CDR2 SYDVKM. The V and J ends lost 6 bases and 0 bases respectively, with 9 bases between them. There are 14 residues in the CDR3. This CDR3 is CASSTAYSNQPQHF. The CDR3 coding sequence is TGTGCCAGCAGCACAGCGTATAGCAATCAGCCCCAGCATTTT.

This clonotype was counted many times. V and J are TRBV20-1 and TRBJ2-1, with 14 positions matching TRBD2. The CDR3 sequence is 15 residues long. The V segment lost 6 bases and the J segment 6 bases; nucleotides outside the gene matches: 7. Germline V gene sequence: CDR1 DFQATT, CDR2 SNEGSKA (reference sequence). CDR3 DNA: TGCAGTGCGCAACCCGGGACTAGCGGGAGCAATGAGCAGTTCTTC. Its translation is CSAQPGTSGSNEQFF.

This rearrangement joins TRBV20-1 to TRBJ2-3; TRBD2 matches at 7 bases. Germline CDR1 DFQATT, CDR2 SNEGSKA (reference sequence). The CDR3 totals 15 residues. Germline trimming cut 5 bases from V and 3 bases from J; bases unmatched to any gene: 11. The CDR3 DNA is TGCAGTGCTCCGATGGGGGGGAGGGCTACAGATACGCAGTATTTT. Its protein is CSAPMGGRATDTQYF.

This clonotype occurred a few times. The V gene is TRBV5-6, the J gene TRBJ1-6; 8 nucleotides match TRBD1. CDR1 is SGHDT and CDR2 is YYEEEE in the germline V gene. The V gene end was trimmed by 3 bases and the J gene end by 5 bases; junction bases not matched to a gene: 16. The CDR3 has 19 residues. CDR3 DNA: TGTGCCAGCAGCTCCTTACACGGACAGGGACTGCTGGATAATTCACCCCTCCACTTT. Protein product: CASSSLHGQGLLDNSPLHF.

The V and J genes are TRBV20-1 and TRBJ2-1, with 9 bases aligning to TRBD2. This CDR3 has 14 amino acids. CDR1 and CDR2 from the germline V gene are DFQATT and SNEGSKA (reference sequence). With 0 bases clipped from V and 6 bases from J, the junction kept 3 bases outside the gene matches. In DNA, the CDR3 is TGCAGTGCTAGAGACCCGACTAGCGGCAATGAGCAGTTCTTC. This sequence encodes CSARDPTSGNEQFF.

On this clonotype: Since a much larger clone is just one base distant, this may be a read error. V gene TRBV5-1 combines with J gene TRBJ2-7; D is ambiguous. The CDR3 loop spans 15 amino acids. Germline V gene data show CDR1 as SGHRS and CDR2 as YFSETQ. Deletions cut 1 base from V and 3 bases from J, with 14 bases between. CDR3 residues: CASSLFGNRFYEQYF. The CDR3 bases are TGCGCCAGCAGCTTGTTCGGAAACCGCTTCTACGAGCAGTACTTC.

Many counts were recorded for this clonotype. The CDR3 is CATSDSLDSRYNEQFF. The CDR3 coding sequence is TGTGCCACCAGTGATTCATTGGACAGTAGGTACAATGAGCAGTTCTTC. The rearrangement links TRBV24-1 to TRBJ2-1; a weak D match, TRBD1 (6 bases). Trimming pared 2 bases from V and 4 bases from J, leaving 14 bases between. The CDR3 runs to 16 residues. Germline V CDR1 and CDR2: KGHDR, SFDVKD.

There are many counts of this clonotype. This chain links TRBV20-1 with TRBJ1-5; a weak D match, TRBD1 (5 bases). Germline CDR1 reads DFQATT; CDR2 reads SNEGSKA (reference sequence). V was trimmed by 3 bases and J by 2 bases, leaving 8 bases between them. The CDR3 has 13 residues. CDR3 sequence reads: CSARGPGNQPQHF. DNA of the CDR3: TGCAGTGCTAGGGGGCCTGGCAATCAGCCCCAGCATTTT.

This chain uses TRBV5-1 with TRBJ2-1; the D gene is possibly TRBD2 (6 bases). CDR3 length: 13 amino acids. Between the trimmed V and J ends, which lost 4 bases and 6 bases, there was a span of 11 bases. Per germline, CDR1 SGHRS and CDR2 YFSETQ. The DNA for the CDR3 is TGCGCCAGCAGCGACACGACTAGCAATGAGCAGTTCTTC. This translates into CASSDTTSNEQFF.

This clonotype was observed at least ten times. The V and J genes are TRBV28 and TRBJ2-5; D is ambiguous. Trimming left V 3 bases short and J 13 bases short, with 6 bases between. Germline values: CDR1 MDHEN, CDR2 SYDVKM. The CDR3 consists of 9 residues. The chain's CDR3 is CASSFSRYF. CDR3 DNA: TGTGCCAGCAGTTTCTCTAGGTACTTC.